A selection of T cell receptor beta chains follows, all from one sample in a study of cytomegalovirus exposure and HLA in healthy donors. Sequencing used immunoSEQ multiplex PCR; TCRdb keeps in-frame clones, though not all of them. Here the sample spans 80,000 to 130,000 clones, 65% to 90% being singletons. Sequencing was performed on PBMCs. All receptors derive from a woman younger than 30 in good health and CMV-seronegative. The conserved cysteine and the conserved F or W are not part of the CDR3 here.

j_call v_call cdr3_aa
TRBJ2-7 TRBV5-1 ASSLVSGAYEQY
TRBJ2-5 TRBV15 ATSRGGSWKETQY
TRBJ1-2 TRBV9 ASSAARTGIGYT
TRBJ2-1 TRBV7-2 ASSSGLSSYEQF
TRBJ1-2 TRBV5-4 ASSLGQGLYGYT
TRBJ2-7 TRBV9 ASSSSGTGAIEQY
TRBJ2-2 TRBV7-3 ASSVSSTLNTGELF
TRBJ2-7 TRBV7-2 ASSRAAGPESSYEQY
TRBJ2-5 TRBV5-4 ASSMGLAVRQETQY
TRBJ2-4 TRBV2 ASSPWPVSSGRPWEREKNIQY
TRBJ2-7 TRBV11-2 ASSRTRSATYEQY
TRBJ2-1 TRBV28 ASHDYSYNEQF
TRBJ2-1 TRBV5-6 ASSFLREQF
TRBJ1-2 TRBV7-9 SSSLEGGQVYGYT
TRBJ2-2 TRBV27 ASGLRPTGELF
TRBJ2-1 TRBV10-3 AIGGFYNEQF
TRBJ1-2 TRBV19 ASVLQGTPYGYT
TRBJ1-2 TRBV28 ASSLNPRIYGYT
TRBJ2-1 TRBV9 ASSVSDNEQF
TRBJ2-3 TRBV19 ASRAGGLGNTQY
TRBJ1-5 TRBV19 ASSIGSRGYGQPQH
TRBJ1-4 TRBV7-8 ASSLYRERVATNEKLF
TRBJ2-3 TRBV2 ASEGETDTQY
TRBJ1-1 TRBV5-1 ASSSPAGNTEAF